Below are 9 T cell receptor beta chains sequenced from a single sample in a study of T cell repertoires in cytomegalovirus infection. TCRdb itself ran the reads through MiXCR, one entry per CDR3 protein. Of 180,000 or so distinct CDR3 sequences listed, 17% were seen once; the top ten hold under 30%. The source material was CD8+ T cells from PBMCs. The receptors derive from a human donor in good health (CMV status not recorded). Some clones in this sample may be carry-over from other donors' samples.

The CDR3 bases are TGCAGTGCTAGAGATAGGGACGAGGGCAATCAGCCCCAGCATTTT. Translation: CSARDRDEGNQPQHF. The chain carries TRBV20-1 and TRBJ1-5, with D perhaps TRBD1 (5 bases). CDR1 is DFQATT, CDR2 SNEGSKA, per germline (reference sequence). CDR3 length: 15 amino acids. V was trimmed by 0 bases and J by 2 bases, leaving 11 bases between them.

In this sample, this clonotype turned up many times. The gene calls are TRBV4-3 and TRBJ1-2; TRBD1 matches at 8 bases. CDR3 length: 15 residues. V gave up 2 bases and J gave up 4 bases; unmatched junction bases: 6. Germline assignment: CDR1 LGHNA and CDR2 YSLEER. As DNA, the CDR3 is TGCGCCAGCAGCCAATACAGGGGGATGACCTATGGCTACACCTTC. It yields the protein CASSQYRGMTYGYTF.

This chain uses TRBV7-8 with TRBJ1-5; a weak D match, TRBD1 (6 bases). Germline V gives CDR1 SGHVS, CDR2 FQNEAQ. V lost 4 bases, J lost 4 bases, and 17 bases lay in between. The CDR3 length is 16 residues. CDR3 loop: CASSYLVQGINQPQHF. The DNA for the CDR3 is TGTGCCAGCAGCTATTTAGTACAGGGAATTAATCAGCCCCAGCATTTT.

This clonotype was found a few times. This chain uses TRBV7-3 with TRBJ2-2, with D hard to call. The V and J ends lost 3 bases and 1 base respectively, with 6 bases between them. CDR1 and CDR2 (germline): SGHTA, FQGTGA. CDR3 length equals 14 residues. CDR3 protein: CASSLLENTGELFF. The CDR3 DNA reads TGTGCCAGCAGCTTGTTGGAGAACACCGGGGAGCTGTTTTTT.

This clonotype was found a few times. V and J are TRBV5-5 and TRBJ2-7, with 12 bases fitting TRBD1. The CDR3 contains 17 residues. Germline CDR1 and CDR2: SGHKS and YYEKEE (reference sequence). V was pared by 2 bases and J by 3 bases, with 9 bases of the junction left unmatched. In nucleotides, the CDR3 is TGTGCCAGCAGCTTCGGGACAGGGGGCCCACCTTTCTACGAGCAGTACTTC. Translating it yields CASSFGTGGPPFYEQYF.

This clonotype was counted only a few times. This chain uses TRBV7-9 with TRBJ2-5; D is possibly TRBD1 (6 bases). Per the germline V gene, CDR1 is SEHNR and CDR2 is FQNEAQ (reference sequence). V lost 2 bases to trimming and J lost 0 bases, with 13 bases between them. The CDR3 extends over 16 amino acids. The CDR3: CASSLFPRDNQETQYF. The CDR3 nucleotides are TGTGCCAGCAGCTTATTCCCCCGGGACAACCAAGAGACCCAGTACTTC.

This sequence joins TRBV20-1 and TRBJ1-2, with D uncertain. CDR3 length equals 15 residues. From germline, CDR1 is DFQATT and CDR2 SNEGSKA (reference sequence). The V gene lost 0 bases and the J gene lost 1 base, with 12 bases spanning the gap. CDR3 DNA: TGCAGTGCTAGAGATTCCCAGACGAATAACTATGGCTACACCTTC. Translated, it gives CSARDSQTNNYGYTF.

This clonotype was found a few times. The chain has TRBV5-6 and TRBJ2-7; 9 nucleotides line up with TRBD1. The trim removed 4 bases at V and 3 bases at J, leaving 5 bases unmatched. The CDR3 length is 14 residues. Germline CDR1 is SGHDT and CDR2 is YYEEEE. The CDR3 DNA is TGTGCCAGCAGCCCAGGGACAGGGTTCTACGAGCAGTACTTC. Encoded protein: CASSPGTGFYEQYF.

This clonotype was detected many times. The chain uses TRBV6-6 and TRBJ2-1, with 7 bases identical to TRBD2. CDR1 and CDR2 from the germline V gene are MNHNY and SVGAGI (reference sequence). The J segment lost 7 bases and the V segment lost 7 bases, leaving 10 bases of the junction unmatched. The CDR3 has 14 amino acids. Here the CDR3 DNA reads TGTGCCAGCAACCTAGCTACAGCGGGGAATGAGCAGTTCTTC. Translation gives CASNLATAGNEQFF.